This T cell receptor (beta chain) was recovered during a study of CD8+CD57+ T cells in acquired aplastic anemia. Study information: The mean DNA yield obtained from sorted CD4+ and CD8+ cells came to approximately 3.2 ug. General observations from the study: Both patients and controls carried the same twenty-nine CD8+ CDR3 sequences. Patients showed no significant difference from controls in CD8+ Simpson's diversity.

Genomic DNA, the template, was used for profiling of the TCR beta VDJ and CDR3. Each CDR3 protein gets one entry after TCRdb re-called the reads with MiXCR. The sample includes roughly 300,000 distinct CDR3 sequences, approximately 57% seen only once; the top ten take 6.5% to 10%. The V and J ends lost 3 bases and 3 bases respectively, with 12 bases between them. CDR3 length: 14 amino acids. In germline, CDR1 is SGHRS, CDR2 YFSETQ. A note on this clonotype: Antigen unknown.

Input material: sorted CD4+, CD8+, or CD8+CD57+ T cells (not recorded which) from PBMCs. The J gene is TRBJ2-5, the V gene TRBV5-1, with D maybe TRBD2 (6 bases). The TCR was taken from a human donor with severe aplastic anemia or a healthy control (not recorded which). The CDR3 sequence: CASSCGAEKETQYF. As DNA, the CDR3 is TGCGCCAGCAGCTGCGGGGCAGAAAAAGAGACCCAGTACTTC.